This entry features one T cell receptor beta chain sequence. Its cognate antigen is unknown. The second PCR ran roughly 7 to 12 cycles with a sample-barcoded 5' primer and J-beta primers. TCRdb passed the 5' RACE reads through MiXCR, listing each CDR3 protein once. The table records around 990,000 distinct CDR3 sequences, 30% to 40% of them present only once. The data stem from a study of blood T cells in healthy people across ages. Study-level findings and limits: Strong correlation existed between TCR beta diversity and naive T cell percentage.

Germline CDR1 MDHEN, CDR2 SYDVKM. The length of the CDR3 is 13 residues. V dropped 5 bases and J dropped 3 bases, with 10 bases sitting between them. This TCR derives from a man aged 18 to 29 in good health. The specimen was blood. The rearrangement links TRBV28 to TRBJ1-2; D ambiguous. CDR3 DNA sequence: TGTGCCAGCAGTGCCCACCTGTACTATGGCTACACCTTC. This gives the protein CASSAHLYYGYTF.